Described below is a single T cell receptor beta chain sequence and its context. Its antigen is not identified. Sequencing was performed with immunoSEQ multiplex PCR; in TCRdb, only in-frame clones are kept and a portion is missing. The sample holds under 300,000 clones, approximately 95% seen once. The data derive from a study of T cell responses to AZD1222 COVID-19 vaccine. Whole-study context: Second-dose intervals near 4 or 12 weeks were combined.

General study results and limits: Possibly, clonal diversity was underestimated; donors were largely white British and included more females. Spike-specific TCR repertoires showed rising breadth and depth after two AZD1222 doses.

This CDR3 contains 12 residues. Germline V gene data show CDR1 as PRHDT and CDR2 as FYEKMQ (reference sequence). The V end lost 6 bases, the J end lost 10 bases, and 15 bases lay between the germline ends. The source material was peripheral blood, sampled on day 0 of AZD1222 vaccination. This sequence was found in an adult in good health. The rearrangement joins TRBV13 to TRBJ1-1; D remains ambiguous. The CDR3 reads CASRQLPMGAFF. CDR3 in DNA: TGTGCCAGCAGGCAGCTCCCCATGGGAGCTTTCTTT.